Listed below are T cell receptor beta chains from one sample, sequenced in a study of breast tumors, draining lymph nodes, adjacent tissues. TCRdb reprocessed the multiplex PCR reads via MiXCR and lists one record per CDR3 protein. The sample gives around 100,000 distinct CDR3 sequences, over 20% of which show up once; 1% to 1.5% is in the top ten. Sequenced: axillary lymph node tissue. These receptors all come from a female donor with breast cancer. Some clones in this sample may be carry-over from other donors' samples. CDR3s include the opening cysteine and the closing phenylalanine or tryptophan. D genes are given only for firm matches. Clone size is given for some rows only: seen once, a few or many times, or a class if the clone is expanded.

j_call,d_call,clone_size,v_call,cdr3_aa,cdr3_nt
TRBJ2-7,-,many,TRBV24-1,CATSDSASYEQYF,TGTGCCACCAGTGACAGTGCCTCCTACGAGCAGTACTTC
TRBJ2-3,TRBD2,many,TRBV6-1,CASSVTRASGGWADTQYF,TGTGCCAGCAGTGTAACCCGGGCTAGCGGGGGGTGGGCAGATACGCAGTATTTT
TRBJ2-6,-,-,TRBV7-3,CASSHRPSEPGANVLTF,TGTGCCAGCAGCCATCGGCCCTCAGAGCCTGGGGCCAACGTCCTGACTTTC
TRBJ2-6,-,many,TRBV4-2,CASTPRGSGANVLTF,TGTGCCAGCACCCCTCGGGGGTCCGGGGCCAACGTCCTGACTTTC
TRBJ2-4,TRBD1,few,TRBV7-2,CASSSSHGTGTLSDIQYF,TGTGCCAGCAGCTCTAGCCACGGGACAGGGACCTTATCTGACATTCAGTACTTC
TRBJ1-2,-,many,TRBV20-1,CSARRVGGYTF,TGCAGTGCTAGGAGAGTCGGTGGCTACACCTTC
TRBJ2-2,-,few,TRBV5-6,CASSSEPLGGTGELFF,TGTGCCAGCAGCTCAGAGCCCCTAGGTGGAACCGGGGAGCTGTTTTTT
TRBJ1-4,-,-,TRBV6-1,CACSQEGGNEKLFF,TGTGCCTGCAGTCAGGAAGGGGGTAATGAAAAACTGTTTTTT
TRBJ1-4,-,many,TRBV6-1,CASNSWGEKLFF,TGTGCCAGCAACAGTTGGGGGGAAAAACTGTTTTTT
TRBJ2-7,TRBD2,many,TRBV7-8,CASSRVGGIHEQYF,TGTGCCAGCAGCCGAGTGGGGGGGATCCACGAGCAGTACTTC
TRBJ2-2,-,-,TRBV6-5,CASSYSTGLAGELFF,TGTGCCAGCAGTTACTCGACTGGCCTGGCCGGGGAGCTGTTTTTT
TRBJ2-2,-,many,TRBV19,CASRRQGTNTGELFF,TGTGCCAGTCGAAGGCAGGGTACGAACACCGGGGAGCTGTTTTTT
TRBJ1-4,TRBD1,many,TRBV20-1,CSAREAGGNEKLFF,TGCAGTGCTAGAGAGGCAGGGGGTAATGAAAAACTGTTTTTT
TRBJ2-6,-,many,TRBV5-5,CASSLDSSGANVLTF,TGTGCCAGCAGCTTGGACAGCTCTGGGGCCAACGTCCTGACTTTC
TRBJ2-7,TRBD2,many,TRBV20-1,CSAEAGGKNEQYF,TGCAGTGCGGAAGCGGGAGGAAAGAACGAGCAGTACTTC
TRBJ2-3,-,many,TRBV7-6,CASSIKTGGAIDTQYF,TGTGCCAGCAGCATAAAAACAGGGGGGGCGATAGATACGCAGTATTTT
TRBJ2-7,TRBD1,many,TRBV19,CASSQDRAGYEQYF,TGTGCCAGTAGCCAGGACAGGGCGGGGTACGAGCAGTACTTC
TRBJ1-5,TRBD1,many,TRBV24-1,CATSVGGQPQHF,TGTGCCACCAGTGTAGGGGGCCAGCCCCAGCATTTT
TRBJ1-5,-,-,TRBV27,CASGPGNQPQHF,TGTGCCAGCGGACCAGGGAATCAGCCCCAGCATTTT
TRBJ2-3,-,many,TRBV24-1,CATSDYTGGHTDTQYF,TGTGCCACCAGTGATTATACAGGTGGACACACAGATACGCAGTATTTT
TRBJ1-1,-,once,TRBV6-5,CASSEQPGESTEAFF,TGTGCCAGCAGTGAACAACCAGGGGAAAGCACTGAAGCTTTCTTT
TRBJ2-5,TRBD2,many,TRBV20-1,CSAPPPSGRALGQETQYF,TGCAGTGCCCCACCCCCCAGCGGGAGAGCGCTTGGGCAAGAGACCCAGTACTTC
TRBJ1-6,-,-,TRBV12-1,CASSFDGRSSYNSPLHF,TGTGCCAGCAGCTTTGACGGCAGGAGCTCCTATAATTCACCCCTCCACTTT
TRBJ2-1,-,many,TRBV7-9,CASSPRAGSSYNEQFF,TGTGCCAGCAGCCCCCGAGCAGGGAGCTCCTACAATGAGCAGTTCTTC
TRBJ2-2,-,-,TRBV6-4,CASSDSFYTGELFF,TGTGCCAGCAGTGACTCGTTCTACACCGGGGAGCTGTTTTTT
TRBJ2-3,TRBD2,many,TRBV20-1,CSARVGSGGVRGDTQYF,TGCAGTGCTAGAGTTGGTAGCGGGGGGGTCCGCGGAGATACGCAGTATTTT
TRBJ2-1,TRBD2,-,TRBV6-1,CAGRYHRQNNTSGKDYEQFF,TGTGCCGGACGGTATCACCGACAGAACAACACTAGCGGGAAGGACTATGAGCAGTTCTTC
TRBJ1-5,-,many,TRBV2,CASGLNQPQHF,TGTGCCAGCGGACTGAATCAGCCCCAGCATTTT
TRBJ2-7,-,many,TRBV25-1,CASSELSGSEQYF,TGTGCCAGCAGTGAATTATCGGGCTCCGAGCAGTACTTC
TRBJ2-5,TRBD2,many,TRBV13,CASSLTSPRTQYF,TGTGCCAGCAGCTTGACTAGCCCTAGGACCCAGTACTTC
TRBJ2-7,TRBD2,few,TRBV2,CATSGGSYEQYF,TGTGCCACGAGCGGGGGAAGCTACGAGCAGTACTTC
TRBJ2-1,TRBD1,many,TRBV20-1,CSASWDRELRRQFF,TGCAGTGCTAGTTGGGACAGGGAATTGCGTCGGCAGTTCTTC
TRBJ2-7,-,many,TRBV5-1,CASSCCARSSYEQYF,TGCGCCAGCAGCTGCTGTGCGAGGAGCTCCTACGAGCAGTACTTC
TRBJ2-1,TRBD2,many,TRBV20-1,CSARGLAGAGTNEQFF,TGCAGTGCCAGAGGTCTAGCGGGGGCCGGAACCAATGAGCAGTTCTTC
TRBJ2-1,TRBD2,many,TRBV12-3/TRBV12-4,CASSQGLDNEQFF,TGTGCCAGCAGTCAAGGACTAGACAATGAGCAGTTCTTC
TRBJ2-5,-,many,TRBV6-5,CASSREDRQETQYF,TGTGCCAGCAGTCGGGAGGACAGACAGGAGACCCAGTACTTC